Each of the 13 T cell receptor beta chains below was sequenced from the same sample in a study of cytomegalovirus exposure and HLA in healthy donors. Vbeta (60) and Jbeta (13) primers were used in the PCR. Data came from immunoSEQ multiplex PCR; TCRdb stores just in-frame clones and leaves some out. The profile covers 110,000 to 150,000 clones, with approximately 80% appearing a single time and about 4% taken by the ten largest. Sequencing input: PBMCs. The source is a male donor in good health and CMV-seronegative.

This chain links TRBV4-1 with TRBJ2-1; 10 bases line up with TRBD2. Germline-derived CDR1 and CDR2 are MGHRA and YSYEKL. The V segment lost 0 bases and the J segment 9 bases; nucleotides outside the gene matches: 14. The CDR3 contains 18 residues. Here the CDR3 DNA reads TGCGCCAGCAGCCAAGATCATAGCGGGGGGCCCTTCGGGAGTGAGCAGTTCTTC. Protein product: CASSQDHSGGPFGSEQFF.

The chain carries TRBV7-9 and TRBJ2-1; D call uncertain. This CDR3 comprises 15 residues. Germline V gives CDR1 SEHNR, CDR2 FQNEAQ (reference sequence). Between the trimmed V and J ends, which lost 0 bases and 3 bases, there was a span of 9 bases. DNA for the CDR3: TGTGCCAGCAGCTTAGCGGGTAGCTTCTACAATGAGCAGTTCTTC. As protein: CASSLAGSFYNEQFF.

V gene TRBV6-5 combines with J gene TRBJ1-1, with TRBD1 matching over 9 bases. CDR1 is MNHEY and CDR2 is SVGAGI in the germline V gene. The V segment lost 6 bases and the J segment 2 bases; nucleotides outside the gene matches: 4. The CDR3 covers 14 residues. This CDR3 is CASRDRGTNTEAFF. CDR3 nucleotide sequence: TGTGCCAGCAGGGACAGGGGCACAAACACTGAAGCTTTCTTT.

The chain has TRBV6-5 and TRBJ1-1, with D uncertain. The CDR3 extends over 13 amino acids. Looked up from germline, CDR1 is MNHEY and CDR2 is SVGAGI. Trimming pared 2 bases from V and 3 bases from J, leaving 7 bases between. CDR3 sequence (DNA): TGTGCCAGCAGTTACCAAACAGACACTGAAGCTTTCTTT. It translates to CASSYQTDTEAFF.

This clone was detected ten times or more. The V gene is TRBV7-9, the J gene TRBJ2-7, with D perhaps TRBD1 (5 bases). Trimming took 5 bases from V and 5 from J, leaving 16 bases between them. Germline V gives CDR1 SEHNR, CDR2 FQNEAQ (reference sequence). The CDR3 extends over 14 amino acids. The DNA for the CDR3 is TGTGCCAGCAGCCAAGAGGCAGGGCAGGACGAGCAGTACTTC. As protein: CASSQEAGQDEQYF.

The V call is TRBV7-9, the J call TRBJ2-7, with no clear D. The ends were cut back, 1 base at V and 0 bases at J, with 4 bases in the middle. Germline V gives CDR1 SEHNR, CDR2 FQNEAQ (reference sequence). The CDR3 loop spans 13 amino acids. The CDR3: CASSLGPSYEQYF. In DNA form, the CDR3 reads TGTGCCAGCAGCTTAGGGCCCTCCTACGAGCAGTACTTC.

The chain has TRBV12-2 and TRBJ2-7; the table's D call, TRBD1, was not checked against the DNA. TRBV12-2 counts as a pseudogene. The CDR3 covers 16 residues. The CDR3 DNA sequence: TGTGCAAGTCGCTTAGCTACCGGGACAGCAGTTTACGAGCAGTACTTC. Translation gives CASRLATGTAVYEQYF.

The V and J genes are TRBV19 and TRBJ1-4; D possibly corresponds to TRBD1 (6 bases). The V and J ends lost 8 bases and 0 bases respectively, with 16 bases between them. CDR1 and CDR2 (germline): LNHDA, SQIVND (reference sequence). This CDR3 is built from 16 residues. CDR3 sequence reads: CASGRQDPATNEKLFF. DNA of the CDR3: TGTGCCAGTGGTAGACAGGACCCTGCAACTAATGAAAAACTGTTTTTT.

The chain couples TRBV15 to TRBJ2-7, with TRBD2 identical over 7 bases. The CDR3 is 16 amino acids. Germline-derived CDR1 and CDR2 are LNHNV and YYDKDF (reference sequence). With 0 bases clipped from V and 5 bases from J, the junction kept 10 bases outside the gene matches. CDR3: CATSRDGASGRHEQYF. For the CDR3, the DNA is TGTGCCACCAGCAGAGATGGGGCTAGCGGTAGGCACGAGCAGTACTTC.

The genes are TRBV5-1 and TRBJ1-6; TRBD1 matches 7 bases. This CDR3 has 14 amino acids. Germline loops: CDR1 SGHRS, CDR2 YFSETQ. The V and J ends lost 4 bases and 7 bases, in that order; junction bases with no gene match: 5. The CDR3 sequence: CASSGGQKNSPLHF. CDR3 in DNA: TGCGCCAGCAGCGGGGGACAGAAAAATTCACCCCTCCACTTT.

The chain uses TRBV4-3 and TRBJ1-2; D may be TRBD1 (6 bases). The CDR3 spans 19 residues. Germline CDR1 and CDR2: LGHNA and YSLEER. Trimming removed 0 bases from V and 0 bases from J, with 20 bases in between. The CDR3 coding sequence is TGCGCCAGCAGCCAAGATAAGGGCGCGGCAGGGGAGACTAACTATGGCTACACCTTC. It yields the protein CASSQDKGAAGETNYGYTF.

This sequence joins TRBV6-5 and TRBJ2-1, with 8 bases aligning to TRBD1. Per germline, CDR1 MNHEY and CDR2 SVGAGI. This CDR3 has 15 residues. V dropped 5 bases and J dropped 4; count of bases not matched to a gene: 7. The CDR3 spells CASSVAGGRYNEQFF. In DNA, the CDR3 is TGTGCCAGCAGTGTTGCAGGGGGCCGGTACAATGAGCAGTTCTTC.

The gene calls are TRBV7-9 and TRBJ2-5; 10 bases are a match to TRBD1. CDR1 is SEHNR and CDR2 is FQNEAQ in the germline V gene (reference sequence). Trimming cost V 1 base and J 4 bases; bases outside gene matches: 3. CDR3 length: 15 residues. The CDR3 reads CASSLGTGGRETQYF. The CDR3 DNA is TGTGCCAGCAGCTTAGGGACAGGGGGACGAGAGACCCAGTACTTC.